The next 28 T cell receptor beta chains were all read from a single sample in a study of regulatory T cells in long-lasting Graves disease (dated by TCRdb to about 2021). This specimen's time point label, per the study, means: newly diagnosed GD, antithyroid drugs for less than 3 months. For both TCR sequencing and RNA sequencing, RNA was extracted from PBMCs using TRIzol. Receptors were amplified or captured by multiplex PCR. TCRdb records Illumina HiSeq 4000 as the sequencer. iRepertoire HTBI primers and Arm-PCR amplification of CDR3 regions were used to construct TCR beta libraries. TCRdb reprocessing: public reads trimmed at Q25 with fastp, clones called with MiXCR, in-frame beta chains kept. Entries that share a CDR3 protein sequence are merged under the most common genes and DNA. The sample contains roughly 500,000 distinct CDR3 sequences, around 13% of them found a single time. The ten largest clones represent more than 8% of the sample.

The same data also went into a second study, on T cells in Graves' hyperthyroidism and ophthalmopathy.

Sequencing was performed on peripheral blood mononuclear cells (PBMCs), taken at new diagnosis, from a patient treated with antithyroid drugs. The receptors shown here come from a woman in her thirties with Graves disease. Donor details come from another sample of the same person, matched by shared clones.

Ten or more counts support this clonotype. J is TRBJ1-1 and V is TRBV6-1; D might be TRBD1 (6 bases). V was pared by 5 bases and J by 7 bases, with 11 bases between. The CDR3 runs 12 residues. Germline V gives CDR1 MNHNS, CDR2 SASEGT. The CDR3 sequence is CASSKGHLEAFF. CDR3 bases: TGTGCCAGCAGTAAGGGACATCTTGAAGCTTTCTTT.

In its sample, this clonotype was seen many times. The V and J genes are TRBV19 and TRBJ2-1; 9 nucleotides align to TRBD1. Germline CDR1 and CDR2: LNHDA and SQIVND (reference sequence). With 6 bases clipped from V and 3 bases from J, the junction kept 0 bases outside the gene matches. The length of the CDR3 is 13 residues. In DNA, the CDR3 is TGTGCCAGTAGGGACAGGGGCTACAATGAGCAGTTCTTC. Residues: CASRDRGYNEQFF.

This chain connects TRBV30 to TRBJ2-7, with D possibly matching TRBD2 (5 bases). CDR3 length: 13 residues. Trimming removed 0 bases at V and 3 bases at J, with 9 bases between. Germline CDR1 is GTSNPN and CDR2 is SVGIG (reference sequence). CDR3 sequence: CAWSVSSHYEQYF. The DNA of the CDR3 is TGTGCCTGGAGTGTTTCTAGCCACTACGAGCAGTACTTC.

This clonotype was observed many times. V usage is TRBV2 and J usage is TRBJ2-5; the match to TRBD2 covers 7 bases. Trimming at V came to 7 bases and at J to 4 bases, leaving 18 bases not matched to a gene. The CDR3 is made up of 17 amino acids. Looked up from germline, CDR1 is SNHLY and CDR2 is FYNNEI. DNA of the CDR3: TGTGCCAGCACAAATTTGGGGACGCCGGGGGGTCGAGAGACCCAGTACTTC. Residues: CASTNLGTPGGRETQYF.

This clonotype was found many times. The chain couples TRBV12-3 or TRBV12-4 to TRBJ2-2; 13 positions agree with TRBD2. CDR3 length: 22 residues. V dropped 0 bases and J dropped 0; count of bases not matched to a gene: 13. CDR3 sequence: CASSLALLAGGPTIPNTGELFF. The CDR3, as DNA: TGTGCCAGCAGTTTAGCGCTACTAGCGGGAGGGCCAACGATACCGAACACCGGGGAGCTGTTTTTT.

As regards this clonotype: Since a much larger clone is just one base distant, this may be a read error. The V and J genes are TRBV18 and TRBJ2-7, with D maybe TRBD1 (5 bases). This CDR3 spans 15 amino acids. The ends were cut back, 3 bases at V and 3 bases at J, with 15 bases in the middle. Germline V gene data show CDR1 as KGHSH and CDR2 as LQKENI. The CDR3 bases are TGTGCCAGCTCACCGCCCAGGGCCCAGGGCTACGAGCAGTACTTC. As protein: CASSPPRAQGYEQYF.

Many counts were recorded for this clonotype. The chain couples TRBV12-3 or TRBV12-4 to TRBJ2-7, with TRBD2 matching over 12 bases. Unmatched junction bases numbered 5, after V lost 4 bases and J lost 1 base. This CDR3 has 16 residues. The CDR3 loop reads CASSSPGTSGSYEQYF. The CDR3 nucleotides read TGTGCCAGCAGTTCCCCCGGGACTAGCGGGTCCTACGAGCAGTACTTC.

This clonotype was seen ten or more times. V gene TRBV28 combines with J gene TRBJ2-7, with 7 bases aligning to TRBD2. The CDR3 length is 14 residues. Germline CDR1 and CDR2: MDHEN and SYDVKM. V shed 3 bases and J 4 bases; nucleotides not matched to a gene: 6. CDR3 sequence (DNA): TGTGCCAGCAGTTTCGGGGGGAGTCGGTACGAGCAGTACTTC. It is translated as CASSFGGSRYEQYF.

This clonotype appeared many times. The chain joins TRBV11-2 to TRBJ2-5; TRBD1 matches 8 bases. Germline CDR1 reads SGHAT; CDR2 reads FQNNGV. The trim removed 6 bases at V and 2 bases at J, leaving 11 bases unmatched. The CDR3 has 16 amino acids. The CDR3 DNA reads TGTGCCAGCAGTCGACAGGGGCACAACACACAAGAGACCCAGTACTTC. Translated: CASSRQGHNTQETQYF.

This chain uses TRBV5-6 with TRBJ2-1; maybe TRBD2 (6 bases). The germline V and J ends were trimmed by 1 base and 4 bases, with 9 bases remaining between them. The CDR3 totals 14 residues. Germline loops: CDR1 SGHDT, CDR2 YYEEEE. The CDR3 DNA reads as TGTGCCAGCAGCTTGAGCGGGTGGTACAATGAGCAGTTCTTC. Residues: CASSLSGWYNEQFF.

This clonotype has a count of ten or more. This chain connects TRBV5-4 to TRBJ2-7; a weak D match, TRBD2 (5 bases). The germline V gene encodes CDR1 SGHNT and CDR2 YYREEE (reference sequence). There are 15 residues in the CDR3. V shed 0 bases and J shed 7 bases, with 17 bases lying between them. The CDR3 DNA reads TGTGCCAGCAGCTTGGTCAGCGTGGGAGTAGAAGAGCAGTACTTC. Protein sequence: CASSLVSVGVEEQYF.

This clonotype was counted between two and nine times. V usage is TRBV27 and J usage is TRBJ1-1; maybe TRBD1 (5 bases). Germline V gives CDR1 MNHEY, CDR2 SMNVEV (reference sequence). The V end lost 3 bases, the J end lost 0 bases, and 17 bases lay between the germline ends. The CDR3 runs to 17 residues. CDR3 DNA: TGTGCCAGCAGTTTCCGCATGGGGGGAGAACTGAACACTGAAGCTTTCTTT. This encodes CASSFRMGGELNTEAFF.

A remark on this clonotype: A far bigger clonotype differs at one base, so this is likely a read error. The chain combines TRBV20-1 with TRBJ2-7; D may be TRBD2 (6 bases). The CDR3 covers 14 residues. Looked up from germline, CDR1 is DFQATT and CDR2 is SNEGSKA (reference sequence). The V and J ends lost 6 bases and 7 bases respectively, with 22 bases between them. The DNA of the CDR3 is TGCAGTGCCTCAGAAGGACTACCCTACAATGAGCAGTACTTC. As protein: CSASEGLPYNEQYF.

Ten or more counts support this clonotype. DNA of the CDR3: TGTGCCAGCAGTTTAGCTTACGGCAGCAGGGGCAATGAGCAGTTCTTC. Its protein is CASSLAYGSRGNEQFF. This chain links TRBV12-3 or TRBV12-4 with TRBJ2-1; tentative D call: TRBD1 (6 bases). The CDR3 has 16 amino acids. Trimming shortened V by 0 bases and J by 6 bases, and 15 bases separated the two germline ends.

Many counts were recorded for this clonotype. V is TRBV19 and J is TRBJ2-5; no definite D call. The CDR3 has 14 amino acids. CDR1 is LNHDA and CDR2 is SQIVND in the germline V gene (reference sequence). V was trimmed by 3 bases and J by 0 bases, leaving 8 bases between them. CDR3 bases: TGTGCCAGTAGTATGGGTCCGTACCAAGAGACCCAGTACTTC. Its translation is CASSMGPYQETQYF.

V is TRBV6-1 and J is TRBJ2-1; 11 positions agree with TRBD2. The CDR3 loop spans 13 amino acids. In germline, CDR1 is MNHNS, CDR2 SASEGT. After removal of 10 bases from V and 4 bases from J, the junction contained 3 bases not matched to a gene. The CDR3 loop reads CATTSGIYNEQFF. The CDR3 DNA reads as TGTGCCACGACTAGCGGGATTTACAATGAGCAGTTCTTC.

Details on this clonotype: A read error is possible here, since a much larger clone lies one base away. The chain links TRBV2 to TRBJ2-7; TRBD1 or TRBD2 may be the D gene (6 bases each). The CDR3 has 13 residues. V shed 6 bases and J shed 5 bases, with 14 bases lying between them. Germline lookup yields CDR1 SNHLY and CDR2 FYNNEI. Here the CDR3 reads CASRRRGLHEQYF. In DNA, the CDR3 is TGTGCCAGCAGACGACGGGGGCTTCACGAGCAGTACTTC. Variable domain in full (rest from reference TRBV2 and TRBJ2-7): EPEVTQTPSHQVTQMGQEVILRCVPISNHLYFYWYRQILGQKVEFLVSFYNNEISEKSEIFDDQFSVERPDGSNFTLKIRSTKLEDSAMYFCASRRRGLHEQYFGPGTRLTVT.

Only a few counts were recorded for this clonotype. The J gene is TRBJ2-6, the V gene TRBV6-1; 12 nucleotides agree with TRBD1. Unmatched junction bases numbered 6, after V lost 6 bases and J lost 3 bases. The CDR3 contains 17 residues. In germline, CDR1 is MNHNS, CDR2 SASEGT. In DNA, the CDR3 is TGTGCCAGCAGGGCCGGGACAGGGGGCGGTGGGGCCAACGTCCTGACTTTC. It is translated as CASRAGTGGGGANVLTF.

This clonotype was seen at least ten times. The chain is built from TRBV12-5 and TRBJ1-1; D remains unclear. The V end lost 8 bases, the J end lost 5 bases, and 15 bases lay between the germline ends. The CDR3 has 13 amino acids. Germline V gives CDR1 LGHNT, CDR2 FRNRAP. The CDR3 region has the DNA TGTGCTAGTACGGGCACCGAGAGGACTGAAGCTTTCTTT. Translation: CASTGTERTEAFF.

There are many counts of this clonotype. This chain links TRBV18 with TRBJ2-3; 7 bases match TRBD1. Germline V gene sequence: CDR1 KGHSH, CDR2 LQKENI. The CDR3 length is 16 residues. Trimming took 0 bases from V and 6 from J; bases not matched to a gene: 9. CDR3 sequence (DNA): TGTGCCAGCTCACCACCGGCCGGGACAGCTGGCGATACGCAGTATTTT. Translated: CASSPPAGTAGDTQYF.

This chain joins TRBV25-1 and TRBJ1-1; D ambiguous. CDR3 size: 15 residues. Germline values: CDR1 MGHDK, CDR2 SYGVNS. V was pared by 1 base and J by 5 bases, with 14 bases between. As DNA, the CDR3 is TGTGCCAGCAGTGAATTAACAGCGTGGCGGACTGAAGCTTTCTTT. It codes for CASSELTAWRTEAFF.

This clonotype was seen ten or more times. The chain links TRBV11-3 to TRBJ2-5; tentatively, D is TRBD1 or TRBD2 (5 bases each). V lost 3 bases, J lost 2 bases, and 10 bases lay in between. The germline gives CDR1 SGHNT, CDR2 YENEEA. This CDR3 is built from 14 residues. The chain's CDR3 is CASSFGTNQETQYF. The CDR3 nucleotides read TGTGCCAGCAGCTTCGGGACGAATCAAGAGACCCAGTACTTC.

This clonotype was observed at least ten times. The CDR3 coding sequence is TGTGCCTGGAGCGCCGACAGGGGAAGAGCCTACGAGCAGTACTTC. Translating gives CAWSADRGRAYEQYF. The rearrangement uses TRBV30 and TRBJ2-7, with 8 bases fitting TRBD1. The length of the CDR3 is 15 residues. Losses at the gene ends were 3 bases for V and 2 bases for J; bases not matched to a gene: 9. Germline loops: CDR1 GTSNPN, CDR2 SVGIG (reference sequence).

The rearrangement joins TRBV12-3 or TRBV12-4 to TRBJ1-1; D is perhaps TRBD1 (6 bases). The CDR3 consists of 15 residues. Trimming left V 3 bases short and J 0 bases short, with 11 bases between. DNA for the CDR3: TGTGCCAGCAGTTTTGGGGGCTTCATGAACACTGAAGCTTTCTTT. Protein product: CASSFGGFMNTEAFF.

V usage is TRBV5-6 and J usage is TRBJ1-6; D gene ambiguous. V lost 6 bases and J 4 bases, leaving 14 bases between the germline ends. Germline CDR1 is SGHDT and CDR2 is YYEEEE. CDR3 length: 15 amino acids. The CDR3 region has the DNA TGTGCCAGCATGAGGACTGAAAAGTATAATTCACCCCTCCACTTT. This codes for CASMRTEKYNSPLHF. The whole variable domain, filled in from reference TRBV5-6 and TRBJ1-6, reads DAGVTQSPTHLIKTRGQQVTLRCSPKSGHDTVSWYQQALGQGPQFIFQYYEEEERQRGNFPDRFSGHQFPNYSSELNVNALLLGDSALYLCASMRTEKYNSPLHFGNGTRLTVT.

The V gene is TRBV4-1, the J gene TRBJ1-3; weak D call: TRBD1 (6 bases). CDR3 length: 16 residues. Germline CDR1 MGHRA, CDR2 YSYEKL. V lost 6 bases and J 1 base, leaving 16 bases between the germline ends. The CDR3 is CASSLRQVLSGNTIYF. The CDR3 region has the DNA TGCGCCAGCAGTCTAAGACAGGTCCTGTCTGGAAACACCATATATTTT.

This clonotype showed up just a few times. This sequence joins TRBV30 and TRBJ2-5; D is undetermined. Germline CDR1 is GTSNPN and CDR2 is SVGIG (reference sequence). The CDR3 spans 13 residues. Trimming shortened V by 0 bases and J by 4 bases, and 9 bases separated the two germline ends. CDR3 bases: TGTGCCTGGAGTGTACGTTGGGCAGAGACCCAGTACTTC. It codes for CAWSVRWAETQYF.

This clonotype was recorded at least ten times. The chain has TRBV12-3 or TRBV12-4 and TRBJ2-5, with a possible D match to TRBD2 (7 bases). The CDR3 runs 15 residues. V lost 9 bases, J lost 2 bases, and 19 bases lay in between. In nucleotides, the CDR3 is TGTGCCAGTCAGGGGAGGGGGAGGGATCAAGAGACCCAGTACTTC. Translated: CASQGRGRDQETQYF.